This T cell receptor beta chain came from a study of blood T cell repertoires in COVID-19 (dated by TCRdb to 2020 to 2021). General notes on the study: Samples covering the acute and convalescent phases of COVID-19 were provided by collaborators in the United States, Italy and Spain. The repertoires were made available in a free public database intended to serve as a resource for research on the immune response to SARS-CoV-2. Samples came from the ongoing ImmuneRACE study (first 160 participants) plus 1,254 subjects from 6 global collaborators. A de-identified subject ID, COVID-19 status, age in years and sex were almost always included in the sample metadata. Subjects who had been exposed to COVID-19, were actively infected with it, or had recovered from it provided the deeply sampled blood TCRbeta repertoires that made up the dataset. The material from the prospective study consisted of cDNA or gDNA derived from T cells, B-cell-depleted T cells, or PBMCs. Where available, HLA class I and class II types were obtained from metadata supplied by the sample provider rather than from assay-based typing. Paper-wide results and their limitations: The quantity of clinical and demographic metadata differed by source and by participant and was supplied without curation.

Compared with germline, V lacks 7 bases and J lacks 6 bases; bases without a gene match: 11. CDR1 and CDR2 are drawn from the germline V gene (reference sequence): MNHNY, SVGAGI. From the cysteine through the phenylalanine, the CDR3 covers 14 amino acids. Only the CDR3 DNA stays, 42 bases, in frame from base 1. Each collaborating institution followed its own protocols to collect whole blood in K2EDTA tubes. For TCRbeta analysis, collaborator samples were shipped as frozen whole blood, as isolated PBMCs, or as DNA extracted from either sample type. As for this clone: What this receptor recognizes is not known. The record has no base qualities; no much larger clone is one base away.

The immunoSEQ Assay, a bias-controlled multiplex PCR, was used to amplify TCRbeta CDR3 regions from genomic DNA. From the authors' description of their analysis: Within the assay, amplification of reference gene primers was used to estimate how many nucleated cells each sample contained. Sequence reads were collapsed and filtered to measure the absolute abundance of every unique TCRbeta CDR3 rearrangement. Productive Simpson clonality was computed per sample as the square root of Simpson's diversity index over productive rearrangements. Drawn from immuneACCESS, this table holds only the in-frame rearrangements with V and J called that TCRdb kept. Clones are partly lost; checked studies trace under half to an unresolved V gene and leave the rest unexplained. The DNA gave D and trimming, while V, J and clone size come from that table. Across this sample there are 70,000 or so clones, with 80% to 85% seen only once. The top ten clones comprise roughly 9.7% of the sample.

This sequence uses TRBV6-6 and TRBJ2-7, and 8 junctional nucleotides match TRBD2. This clonotype originated in a woman of 80 years or more with acute or convalescent COVID-19. Sequencing input: peripheral blood. This receptor carries the CDR3 CASNGLALGGEQYF. At the DNA level, the sequence is TGTGCCAGCAACGGACTAGCTTTAGGGGGCGAGCAGTACTTC.